The TCR beta chain described here comes from a study of blood T cell repertoires in COVID-19. How the authors handled the data: Amplification from reference gene primers served as the basis for estimated nucleated cell counts. Sequencing was performed with immunoSEQ multiplex PCR; in TCRdb, only in-frame clones are kept and a portion is missing. The V and J calls and the clone size are those of that table, but D and trimming were determined from the DNA. Counted here are 250,000 to 300,000 clones, approximately 85% occurring once; the ten biggest clones make up about 5.1%. The CDR3 length is 15 residues. Unmatched junction bases numbered 3, after V lost 4 bases and J lost 0 bases. Germline lookup yields CDR1 SGHAT and CDR2 FQNNGV.

The receptor comes from a man aged 45-65 years with active or convalescent COVID-19. The sequencing sample was made of peripheral blood. The chain employs TRBV11-2 and TRBJ2-1; TRBD2 agrees at 7 bases. CDR3 amino acids: CASSSRTSSYNEQFF. DNA of the CDR3: TGTGCCAGCAGCTCCCGGACTAGCTCCTACAATGAGCAGTTCTTC.